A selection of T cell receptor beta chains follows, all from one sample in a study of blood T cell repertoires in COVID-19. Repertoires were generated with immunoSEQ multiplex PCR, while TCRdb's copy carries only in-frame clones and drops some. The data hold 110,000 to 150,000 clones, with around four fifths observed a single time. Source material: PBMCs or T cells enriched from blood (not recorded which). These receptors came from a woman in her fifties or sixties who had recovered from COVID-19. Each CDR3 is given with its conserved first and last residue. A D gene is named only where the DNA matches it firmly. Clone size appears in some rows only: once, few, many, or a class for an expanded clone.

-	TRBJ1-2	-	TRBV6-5	TGTGCCTCCAGGGTTGACGTTAACTATGGCTACACCTTC	CASRVDVNYGYTF
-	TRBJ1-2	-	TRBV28	TGTGCCAGCAGTTTCGGTAGGAGCTATGGCTACACCTTC	CASSFGRSYGYTF
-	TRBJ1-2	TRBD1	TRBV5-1	TGCGCCAGCAGCTCCGCAGGGGGCGATGGCTACACCTTC	CASSSAGGDGYTF
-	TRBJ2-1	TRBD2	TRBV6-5	TGTGCCAGCAGTTTCGGGGGGGGGTATGAGCAGTTCTTC	CASSFGGGYEQFF
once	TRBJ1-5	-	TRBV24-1	TGTGCCACGAGCCGAGCCCCCAATCAGCCCCAGCATTTT	CATSRAPNQPQHF
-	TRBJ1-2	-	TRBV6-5	TGTGCCAGCAGTTACTTGGGGGCCCCAGGGGATGGCTACACCTTC	CASSYLGAPGDGYTF
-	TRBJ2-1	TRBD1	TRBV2	TGTGCCAGCAGTGAGCCAGGACAGGGACCTAATGAGCAGTTCTTC	CASSEPGQGPNEQFF
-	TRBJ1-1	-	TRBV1	TGCACCAGCAGCCAAGAGGGAGATGAAGCTTTCTTT	CTSSQEGDEAFF
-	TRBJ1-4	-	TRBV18	TGTGCCAGCTCACCAACGGATGAAAAACTGTTTTTT	CASSPTDEKLFF
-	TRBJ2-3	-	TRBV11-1	TGTGCCAGCAGCTCCCTGCTCGGATACGGGGGAGATACGCAGTATTTT	CASSSLLGYGGDTQYF
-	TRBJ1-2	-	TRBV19	TGTGCCAGTAGTATGACCAAGGGCCAGGGCTATGGCTACACCTTC	CASSMTKGQGYGYTF
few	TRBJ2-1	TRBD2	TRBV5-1	TGCGCCAGCAGCTTGGAACTAGCGGGGGAGGATGAGCAGTTCTTC	CASSLELAGEDEQFF
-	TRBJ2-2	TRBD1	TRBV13	TGTGCCAGCAGCTTGGGACAGGGGGCGCGGACCGGGGAGCTGTTTTTT	CASSLGQGARTGELFF
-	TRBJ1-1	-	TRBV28	TGTGCCAGCGCCGGGGGTCTAGAAGCTTTCTTT	CASAGGLEAFF
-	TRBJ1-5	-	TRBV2	TGTGCCAGCAGTGAAATTTTCTCTCAGCCCCAGCATTTT	CASSEIFSQPQHF
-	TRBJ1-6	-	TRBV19	TGTGCCAGTAGTCCGGGGGGAGCCTTGTATAATTCACCCCTCCACTTT	CASSPGGALYNSPLHF
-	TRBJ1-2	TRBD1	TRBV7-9	TGTGCCAGCAGCTTAGCGGGACAGGAGAACTATGGCTACACCTTC	CASSLAGQENYGYTF
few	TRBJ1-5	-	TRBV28	TGTGCCAGCAGTCCGGACCTCCCGGGATCCCTGGGGTATAGCAATCAGCCCCAGCATTTT	CASSPDLPGSLGYSNQPQHF
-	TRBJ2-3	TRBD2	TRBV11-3	TGTGCCAGCAGCATAGGACTAGCGGATACGCAGTATTTT	CASSIGLADTQYF
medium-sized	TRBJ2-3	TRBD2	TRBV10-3	TGTGCCATCAGTACTAGCGCAACTAGCACAGATACGCAGTATTTT	CAISTSATSTDTQYF
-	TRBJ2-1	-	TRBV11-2	TGTGCCAGCAGCTTAGCCAGGGGTAGCTACAATGAGCAGTTCTTC	CASSLARGSYNEQFF
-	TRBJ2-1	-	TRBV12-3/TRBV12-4	TGTGCCAGCAGTTTATCGCGGGGCGCGGAGCAGTTCTTC	CASSLSRGAEQFF
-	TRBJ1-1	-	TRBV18	TGTGCCAGCTCACCGGCCGGGGGACGGAGAAACACTGAAGCTTTCTTT	CASSPAGGRRNTEAFF
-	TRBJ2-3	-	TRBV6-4	TGTGCCAGCAGTGACTCGGGCGGACTAGATACGCAGTATTTT	CASSDSGGLDTQYF
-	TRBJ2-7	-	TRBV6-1	TGTGCCAGCAGTGAAATCCTGCTAGGTTGGGACGAGCAGTACTTC	CASSEILLGWDEQYF
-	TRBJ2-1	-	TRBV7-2	TGTGCCAGCAGCTTAGTAGGGGGCAATGAGCAGTTCTTC	CASSLVGGNEQFF
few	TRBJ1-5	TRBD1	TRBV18	TGTGCCAGCTCCGATCCTGACAGGGGTCAGCCCCAGCATTTT	CASSDPDRGQPQHF
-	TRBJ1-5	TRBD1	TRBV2	TGTGCCAGCAGGGAGACAGGGTGGGGTGGTCAGCCCCAGCATTTT	CASRETGWGGQPQHF
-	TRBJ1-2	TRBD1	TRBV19	TGTGCCAGTAGTATACCGCGGACAGGGGGCTACGGCTACACCTTC	CASSIPRTGGYGYTF
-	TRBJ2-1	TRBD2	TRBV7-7	TGTGCCAGCAGCTTAGAGGTTAGCGGGGGAAAGCAGTTCTTC	CASSLEVSGGKQFF
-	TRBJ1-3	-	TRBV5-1	TGCGCCAGCAGCCCCCGACAGGCCAACTCTGGAAACACCATATATTTT	CASSPRQANSGNTIYF
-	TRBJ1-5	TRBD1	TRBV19	TGTGCCAGTAGTATAGTCCCCAGGGGGAGCAATCAGCCCCAGCATTTT	CASSIVPRGSNQPQHF
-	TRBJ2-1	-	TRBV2	TGTGCCAGCACCCCAGGCATGGGGGGTGAGCAGTTCTTC	CASTPGMGGEQFF
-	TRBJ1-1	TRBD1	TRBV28	TGTGCCAGCAGTCAACCCGGGACAGGGGTCTTTGAAGCTTTCTTT	CASSQPGTGVFEAFF
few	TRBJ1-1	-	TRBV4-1	TGCGCCAGCAGCCAAGATCTGTCAGAGCGCGAATGGACTGAAGCTTTCTTT	CASSQDLSEREWTEAFF
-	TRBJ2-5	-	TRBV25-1	TGTGCCAGCAGTGAAACTAGGAAGACCCAGTACTTC	CASSETRKTQYF
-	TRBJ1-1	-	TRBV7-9	TGTGCCAGCAGCTTAGGGACAGTGAACACTGAAGCTTTCTTT	CASSLGTVNTEAFF
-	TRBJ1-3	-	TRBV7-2	TGTGCCAGCAGCTTACTTGAGGGTTCTACTTGGGGGGACACCATATATTTT	CASSLLEGSTWGDTIYF
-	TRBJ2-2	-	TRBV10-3	TGTGCCATCAGTGACCGGGCGGGCACCGGGGAGCTGTTTTTT	CAISDRAGTGELFF